The clone carrying this TCR beta chain has a single count. This record belongs to a study of T cell changes during pregnancy in multiple sclerosis. Only in-frame clones appear in the TCRdb table, and some are missing; sequencing was by immunoSEQ multiplex PCR. Among 50,000 to 65,000 clones listed, about 94% were seen once. The material was CD8+ T cells from peripheral blood mononuclear cells, obtained in the second trimester of pregnancy. The sequence was obtained from a female donor with multiple sclerosis, enrolled in a pregnancy study.

CDR3 sequence: CASSSGGTLTNYGYTF. For the CDR3, the DNA is TGTGCCAGCAGTTCGGGGGGCACTCTAACTAACTATGGCTACACCTTC. The chain has TRBV27 and TRBJ1-2, with D possibly being TRBD1 (6 bases). Trimming removed 4 bases from V and 0 bases from J, with 15 bases in between. The V gene's germline CDR1 is MNHEY and CDR2 SMNVEV (reference sequence). CDR3 length equals 16 residues.